This T cell receptor (beta chain) is from a study of T cell repertoires in cytomegalovirus infection. Study details: Public TCR beta signatures were indicative of both CMV infection and a matching HLA type. Study-wide points: CMV carriers with the relevant HLA were identified by cumulative public TCR beta family frequency. The ex vivo response was dominated by HLA-C-restricted CMV-specific TCR beta clonotypes.

CDR3 size: 16 residues. The germline gives CDR1 LGHNT, CDR2 FRNRAP. The V and J ends lost 4 bases and 0 bases respectively, with 15 bases between them. TCRdb re-derived calls from the reads in MiXCR, one entry per CDR3 protein. The data contain approximately 150,000 distinct CDR3 sequences, 15% to 20% of them seen just once; the ten biggest clones take up over 15%. In its sample, this clonotype was seen many times. Its specificity is unknown. The sequence was collected from a human donor in good health (CMV status not recorded). Some clones in this sample may be carry-over from other donors' samples. What was sequenced was CD8+ T cells from PBMCs. The chain has TRBV12-5 and TRBJ1-2; perhaps TRBD1 as D (6 bases). The CDR3 DNA reads as TGTGCTAGTGGTTCCGGACAGACCCTAACTAACTATGGCTACACCTTC. Translated, it gives CASGSGQTLTNYGYTF.